One TCR beta chain is described in this entry. The sample originates from a study of cytomegalovirus exposure and HLA in healthy donors. With 60 Vbeta and 13 Jbeta primers, the PCR was carried out. TCRdb keeps only in-frame clones here, not all; method: immunoSEQ multiplex PCR. This table has about 110,000 clones, roughly 70% appearing once. CDR1 and CDR2 from the germline V gene are SGHRS and YFSETQ. The trim removed 2 bases at V and 5 bases at J, leaving 1 base unmatched. This CDR3 is built from 13 residues. This sequence was found in a woman aged 70 to 79 in good health and CMV-seropositive. The sequencing sample was made of PBMCs. The rearrangement uses TRBV5-1 and TRBJ2-5, with TRBD2 matching 9 bases. The CDR3 DNA reads as TGCGCCAGCAGCTTTGGACTAGCGGAGACCCAGTACTTC. Translation: CASSFGLAETQYF. The variable domain in full, completed from reference TRBV5-1 and TRBJ2-5, reads KAGVTQTPRYLIKTRGQQVTLSCSPISGHRSVSWYQQTPGQGLQFLFEYFSETQRNKGNFPGRFSGRQFSNSRSEMNVSTLELGDSALYLCASSFGLAETQYFGPGTRLLVL.